Listed here are 29 T cell receptor beta chains from one sample, sequenced in a study of T-cell reconstitution after alpha-beta-depleted transplantation in children. Unique molecular identifiers were used to barcode this TCRbeta library. From the PCR reads, TCRdb called clonotypes with MiXCR, one entry per CDR3 protein. The table records around 370,000 distinct CDR3 sequences, around 10% of them present only once. The source was PBMCs from the stem cell graft donor, collected from the stem cell graft. Receptors were obtained from a human donor who donated a stem cell graft to a child with acute lymphoblastic leukemia.

This clonotype was counted between two and nine times. V gene TRBV5-1 combines with J gene TRBJ2-7; 11 nucleotides line up with TRBD1. With V trimmed by 4 bases and J by 2 bases, 5 bases remained unmatched. Germline V gene sequence: CDR1 SGHRS, CDR2 YFSETQ. This CDR3 has 15 residues. The CDR3 region has the DNA TGCGCCAGCAGCCGGGGACAGGGGGTCGCCTACGAGCAGTACTTC. Its protein is CASSRGQGVAYEQYF.

There are a few counts of this clonotype. The J gene is TRBJ2-7, the V gene TRBV7-2, with no clear D. CDR1 SGHTA and CDR2 FQGNSA come from the germline V gene. This CDR3 is built from 14 residues. V lost 5 bases to trimming and J lost 4 bases, with 15 bases between them. The DNA for the CDR3 is TGTGCCAGCAGCCCTGTTGCTAGTGTTTACGAGCAGTACTTC. It yields the protein CASSPVASVYEQYF.

V and J are TRBV7-9 and TRBJ2-5; no firm D call. Germline V gene lookup returns CDR1 SEHNR and CDR2 FQNEAQ (reference sequence). The CDR3 is 14 amino acids. V was shortened by 1 base and J by 3 bases, with 9 bases between the two germline ends. DNA of the CDR3: TGTGCCAGCAGCTTAGTCACGGAGAAAGAGACCCAGTACTTC. Its translation is CASSLVTEKETQYF.

This clonotype was seen a few times. V gene TRBV12-3 or TRBV12-4 combines with J gene TRBJ2-1; D may correspond to TRBD1 or TRBD2 (6 bases each). V lost 4 bases and J 4 bases, leaving 14 bases between the germline ends. The CDR3 runs to 15 residues. CDR3 DNA sequence: TGTGCCAGCAGTTCACAGGGACTGGGATACAATGAGCAGTTCTTC. Protein product: CASSSQGLGYNEQFF.

J is TRBJ2-1 and V is TRBV4-3; 11 bases map to TRBD1. CDR1 and CDR2 from the germline V gene are LGHNA and YSLEER. The CDR3 length is 16 residues. The ends lost 0 bases at V and 7 bases at J; junction bases unmatched: 5. CDR3 protein: CASSQETGTGGNEQFF. CDR3 nucleotides: TGCGCCAGCAGCCAAGAAACCGGGACAGGGGGGAATGAGCAGTTCTTC.

The gene calls are TRBV5-1 and TRBJ1-1; TRBD1 might be the D (5 bases). Trimming left V 1 base short and J 7 bases short, with 11 bases between. This CDR3 is built from 13 residues. Per the germline V gene, CDR1 is SGHRS and CDR2 is YFSETQ. The CDR3 region is CASSLTGIGEAFF. The CDR3 DNA sequence: TGCGCCAGCAGCTTGACAGGTATCGGTGAAGCTTTCTTT.

This clonotype was counted many times. The CDR3 DNA sequence: TGCAGTGCCTGGGCCCCCGGGGTTGTTGGCCAGCCCCAGCATTTT. The encoded protein is CSAWAPGVVGQPQHF. The rearrangement joins TRBV20-1 to TRBJ1-5, with unresolved D. CDR3 length: 15 amino acids. CDR1 DFQATT and CDR2 SNEGSKA come from the germline V gene (reference sequence). V was clipped by 6 bases and J by 7 bases, with 22 bases between them.

The genes are TRBV5-1 and TRBJ1-4, with D tentatively TRBD1 (5 bases). Trimming pared 0 bases from V and 1 base from J, leaving 7 bases between. Germline lookup yields CDR1 SGHRS and CDR2 YFSETQ. The CDR3 runs 15 residues. CDR3 nucleotide sequence: TGCGCCAGCAGCTTGGAAAGGGGAACTAATGAAAAACTGTTTTTT. This sequence encodes CASSLERGTNEKLFF.

Points on this clonotype: As the CDR3 is not closed by the conserved phenylalanine or tryptophan, this likely results from a read error. The chain has TRBV5-1 and TRBJ1-1; perhaps TRBD1 as D (6 bases). Germline V gene sequence: CDR1 SGHRS, CDR2 YFSETQ. V was pared by 4 bases and J by 2 bases, with 15 bases between. This CDR3 has 15 residues. CDR3 protein: CASSVLQGRNTEAFI. The CDR3 region has the DNA TGCGCCAGCAGCGTTTTACAGGGCCGTAACACTGAAGCTTTCATT.

This clonotype has more than one count but fewer than ten. The chain couples TRBV20-1 to TRBJ2-7; D may match TRBD1 or TRBD2 (5 bases each). The V end lost 3 bases, the J end lost 5 bases, and 20 bases lay between the germline ends. Germline V gives CDR1 DFQATT, CDR2 SNEGSKA (reference sequence). This CDR3 has 15 residues. The DNA for the CDR3 is TGCAGTGCTAGGAACCGGGACGCCGGTCCCCACGAGCAGTACTTC. Translated, it gives CSARNRDAGPHEQYF.

The gene calls are TRBV7-9 and TRBJ2-2, with 7 bases identical to TRBD1. The length of the CDR3 is 17 residues. J gave up 0 bases and V 0 bases, and 4 bases lay outside the gene matches. Germline assignment: CDR1 SEHNR and CDR2 FQNEAQ (reference sequence). CDR3 DNA: TGTGCCAGCAGCTTAGCTACCGGGACAGCGAACACCGGGGAGCTGTTTTTT. Amino acid sequence: CASSLATGTANTGELFF.

This clonotype occurred many times. V gene TRBV24-1 combines with J gene TRBJ2-5; D could derive from TRBD1 or TRBD2 (6 bases each). The V end was cut by 7 bases, the J end by 3 bases, with 11 bases between. The CDR3 totals 13 residues. Germline CDR1 KGHDR, CDR2 SFDVKD. In DNA form, the CDR3 reads TGTGCCACCAGCAAGGGGGGAGAAGAGACCCAGTACTTC. Protein: CATSKGGEETQYF.

The table lists this clonotype with a few counts. This chain connects TRBV25-1 to TRBJ2-2, with 8 bases matching TRBD1. This CDR3 spans 14 amino acids. The germline gives CDR1 MGHDK, CDR2 SYGVNS. V shed 2 bases, J shed 10 bases, and the junction held 6 bases outside the gene matches. The CDR3 nucleotides read TGTGCCAGCAGTGAAACCGACAGGGGCCAGGAGCTGTTTTTT. It translates to CASSETDRGQELFF. Combining the CDR3 with reference TRBV25-1 and TRBJ2-2 gives the whole variable domain EADIYQTPRYLVIGTGKKITLECSQTMGHDKMYWYQQDPGMELHLIHYSYGVNSTEKGDLSSESTVSRIRTEHFPLTLESARPSHTSQYLCASSETDRGQELFFGEGSRLTVL.

In its sample, this clonotype was seen many times. V and J are TRBV28 and TRBJ2-5; D is ambiguous. The CDR3 runs to 11 residues. V shed 6 bases and J shed 1 base, with 3 bases lying between them. Germline V gene data show CDR1 as MDHEN and CDR2 as SYDVKM. The CDR3 spells CASRGQETQYF. Written as DNA, the CDR3 is TGTGCCAGCAGGGGCCAAGAGACCCAGTACTTC.

This chain uses TRBV27 with TRBJ2-2; no definite D call. CDR1 and CDR2 from the germline V gene are MNHEY and SMNVEV (reference sequence). Trimming took 3 bases from V and 2 from J, leaving 10 bases between them. The CDR3 has 15 amino acids. As DNA, the CDR3 is TGTGCCAGCAGTTTCGCCTACCGAAACACCGGGGAGCTGTTTTTT. Translating it yields CASSFAYRNTGELFF.

This clonotype showed up just a few times. The rearrangement joins TRBV29-1 to TRBJ1-1, with TRBD1 identical over 8 bases. The CDR3 is 12 residues long. From germline, CDR1 is SQVTM and CDR2 ANQGSEA. V shed 6 bases, J shed 5 bases, and the junction held 5 bases outside the gene matches. The CDR3 region is CSVQGERTEAFF. CDR3 bases: TGCAGCGTACAGGGGGAGAGGACTGAAGCTTTCTTT.

The chain is built from TRBV19 and TRBJ1-5; D gene uncertain. Trimming removed 3 bases at V and 0 bases at J, with 3 bases between. This CDR3 spans 13 amino acids. Per germline, CDR1 LNHDA and CDR2 SQIVND (reference sequence). CDR3 in amino acids: CASSIASNQPQHF. In nucleotides, the CDR3 is TGTGCCAGTAGTATCGCTAGCAATCAGCCCCAGCATTTT.

The rearrangement joins TRBV19 to TRBJ2-7, with D maybe TRBD2 (5 bases). Trimming pared 3 bases from V and 1 base from J, leaving 10 bases between. Germline V gives CDR1 LNHDA, CDR2 SQIVND (reference sequence). This CDR3 spans 14 amino acids. This CDR3 reads CASSMRVPSYEQYF. In nucleotides, the CDR3 is TGTGCCAGTAGTATGCGGGTACCTTCCTACGAGCAGTACTTC.

The chain couples TRBV28 to TRBJ2-7; D is unclear. Trimming left V 2 bases short and J 2 bases short, with 10 bases between. CDR3 size: 14 residues. Per germline, CDR1 MDHEN and CDR2 SYDVKM. The CDR3 coding sequence is TGTGCCAGCAGTTTAATCGCTGCGACCTACGAGCAGTACTTC. It specifies CASSLIAATYEQYF. The full variable domain, with the rest looked up from reference TRBV28 and TRBJ2-7, is DVKVTQSSRYLVKRTGEKVFLECVQDMDHENMFWYRQDPGLGLRLIYFSYDVKMKEKGDIPEGYSVSREKKERFSLILESASTNQTSMYLCASSLIAATYEQYFGPGTRLTVT.

This clonotype was counted at least ten times. DNA of the CDR3: TGTGCCAGCAGCCTAATCCCCCAGTCCGTCTACGAGCAGTACTTC. Protein sequence: CASSLIPQSVYEQYF. The chain couples TRBV7-2 to TRBJ2-7, with D uncertain. The CDR3 consists of 15 residues. V gave up 5 bases and J gave up 3 bases, with 17 bases separating them. Germline CDR1 reads SGHTA; CDR2 reads FQGNSA.

This clonotype came up many times. The chain couples TRBV12-3 or TRBV12-4 to TRBJ2-3, with D tentatively TRBD1 (6 bases). Trimming took 3 bases from V and 5 from J, leaving 15 bases between them. The CDR3 has 15 amino acids. For the CDR3, the DNA is TGTGCCAGCAGTTTCATTCCTACAGGGTTAGATACGCAGTATTTT. It specifies CASSFIPTGLDTQYF.

A few counts support this clonotype. The J gene is TRBJ1-2, the V gene TRBV3-1; D perhaps matches TRBD1 (6 bases). In germline, CDR1 is LGHDT, CDR2 YNNKEL (reference sequence). V gave up 4 bases and J gave up 12 bases, with 18 bases separating them. This CDR3 is 13 amino acids long. CDR3 in DNA: TGTGCCAGCAGCCCCCAAGCGGGGGCGCAGAACACCTTC. Translating it yields CASSPQAGAQNTF.

The chain uses TRBV3-1 and TRBJ2-3; D possibly corresponds to TRBD2 (6 bases). The germline V gene encodes CDR1 LGHDT and CDR2 YNNKEL (reference sequence). V dropped 2 bases and J dropped 1 base, with 13 bases sitting between them. The CDR3 is made up of 16 amino acids. CDR3 loop: CASSQQLAGGTDTQYF. The DNA of the CDR3 is TGTGCCAGCAGCCAACAACTAGCCGGTGGCACAGATACGCAGTATTTT.

This clonotype occurred a few times. V and J are TRBV12-3 or TRBV12-4 and TRBJ2-1; 13 bases match TRBD2. The CDR3 sequence is 20 residues long. V trimming: 2 bases; J trimming: 5 bases; junction bases outside the gene matches: 15. CDR3 nucleotide sequence: TGTGCCAGCAGTTTACGGGTACTAGCGGGAGGGCCTAAGGAAAACAATGAGCAGTTCTTC. It codes for CASSLRVLAGGPKENNEQFF.

There are a few counts of this clonotype. This sequence joins TRBV7-3 and TRBJ2-1; 8 bases match TRBD2. From germline, CDR1 is SGHTA and CDR2 FQGTGA. This CDR3 region has 13 residues. V dropped 5 bases and J dropped 8; count of bases not matched to a gene: 5. This CDR3 is CASSASGSDEQFF. The CDR3, as DNA: TGTGCCAGCAGCGCGAGCGGGAGTGATGAGCAGTTCTTC.

The chain is built from TRBV18 and TRBJ2-1; D uncertain. This CDR3 spans 17 amino acids. Germline V gene sequence: CDR1 KGHSH, CDR2 LQKENI. V was trimmed by 0 bases and J by 4 bases, leaving 16 bases between them. In DNA form, the CDR3 reads TGTGCCAGCTCACCACCGTTCGGATCAATTTTATACAATGAGCAGTTCTTC. Protein sequence: CASSPPFGSILYNEQFF.

In its sample, this clonotype was seen many times. The chain couples TRBV15 to TRBJ2-7, with 9 positions matching TRBD2. The CDR3 has 17 residues. J lost 0 bases, V lost 3 bases, and 9 bases had no gene match. Per germline, CDR1 LNHNV and CDR2 YYDKDF (reference sequence). Here the CDR3 reads CATSSPDLAGNSYEQYF. Written as DNA, the CDR3 is TGTGCCACCAGCAGTCCTGATCTAGCGGGGAACTCCTACGAGCAGTACTTC.

The rearrangement joins TRBV9 to TRBJ2-5; D gene unclear. The V end was cut by 0 bases, the J end by 4 bases, with 7 bases between. The CDR3 is 13 amino acids. Germline V gene data show CDR1 as SGDLS and CDR2 as YYNGEE. In DNA, the CDR3 is TGTGCCAGCAGCGTAGATTACTCAGAGACCCAGTACTTC. Its protein product is CASSVDYSETQYF.

The chain carries TRBV10-3 and TRBJ2-2; D is unresolved. Germline-derived CDR1 and CDR2 are ENHRY and SYGVKD. The CDR3 sequence is 14 residues long. V lost 10 bases and J lost 2, with 14 bases in between. CDR3 in DNA: TGTGCCACCGTCGCCCGGCGTAACACCGGGGAGCTGTTTTTT. Translating it yields CATVARRNTGELFF.